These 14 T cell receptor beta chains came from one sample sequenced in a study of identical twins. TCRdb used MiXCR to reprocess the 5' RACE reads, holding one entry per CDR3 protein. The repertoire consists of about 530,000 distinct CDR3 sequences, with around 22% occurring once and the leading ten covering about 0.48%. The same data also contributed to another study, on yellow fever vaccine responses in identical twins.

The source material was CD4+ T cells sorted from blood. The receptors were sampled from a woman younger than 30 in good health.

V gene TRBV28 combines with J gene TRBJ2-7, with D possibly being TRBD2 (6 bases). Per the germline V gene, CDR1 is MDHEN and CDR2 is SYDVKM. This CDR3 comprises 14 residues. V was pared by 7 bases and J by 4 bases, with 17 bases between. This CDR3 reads CASTTGTGRYEQYV. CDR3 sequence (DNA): TGTGCCAGCACCACCGGGACGGGGAGGTACGAGCAGTACGTC.

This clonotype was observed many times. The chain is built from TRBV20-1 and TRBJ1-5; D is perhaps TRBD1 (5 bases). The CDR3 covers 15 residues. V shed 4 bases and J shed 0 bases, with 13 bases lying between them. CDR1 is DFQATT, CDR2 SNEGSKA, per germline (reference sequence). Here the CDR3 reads CSATDMAYSNQPQHF. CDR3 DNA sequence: TGCAGTGCTACGGACATGGCATATAGCAATCAGCCCCAGCATTTT.

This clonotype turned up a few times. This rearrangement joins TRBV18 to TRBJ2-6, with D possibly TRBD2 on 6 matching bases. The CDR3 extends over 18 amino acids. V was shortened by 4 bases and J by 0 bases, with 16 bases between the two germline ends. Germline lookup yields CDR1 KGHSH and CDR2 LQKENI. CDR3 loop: CASSRGRLTSSGANVLTF. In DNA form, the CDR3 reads TGTGCCAGCTCACGTGGGAGGCTGACTAGCTCTGGGGCCAACGTCCTGACTTTC.

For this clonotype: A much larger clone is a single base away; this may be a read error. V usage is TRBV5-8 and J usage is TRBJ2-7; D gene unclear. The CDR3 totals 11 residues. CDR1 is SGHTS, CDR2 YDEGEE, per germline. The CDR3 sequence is CASSQTYEKYF. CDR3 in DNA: TGTGCCAGCAGCCAAACCTACGAGAAGTACTTC.

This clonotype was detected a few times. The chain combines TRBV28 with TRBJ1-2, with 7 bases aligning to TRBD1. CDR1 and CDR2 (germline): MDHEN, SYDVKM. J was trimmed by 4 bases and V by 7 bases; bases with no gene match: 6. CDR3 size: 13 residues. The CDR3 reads CASTLGQVYGYTF. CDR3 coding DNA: TGTGCCAGCACCCTCGGACAGGTCTATGGCTACACCTTC.

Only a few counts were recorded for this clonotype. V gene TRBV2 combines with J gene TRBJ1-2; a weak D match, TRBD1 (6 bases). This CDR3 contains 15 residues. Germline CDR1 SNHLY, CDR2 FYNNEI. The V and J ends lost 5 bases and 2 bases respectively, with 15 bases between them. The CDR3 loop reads CASSRTGHENYGYTF. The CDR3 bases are TGTGCCAGCAGTCGTACGGGACATGAGAACTATGGCTACACCTTC.

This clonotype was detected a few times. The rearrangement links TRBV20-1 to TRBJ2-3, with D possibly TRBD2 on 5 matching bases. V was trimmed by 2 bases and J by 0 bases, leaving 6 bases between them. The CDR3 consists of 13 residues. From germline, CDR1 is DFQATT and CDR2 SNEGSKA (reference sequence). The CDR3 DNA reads TGCAGTGCTAGAAGCGGAAGCACAGATACGCAGTATTTT. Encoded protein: CSARSGSTDTQYF.

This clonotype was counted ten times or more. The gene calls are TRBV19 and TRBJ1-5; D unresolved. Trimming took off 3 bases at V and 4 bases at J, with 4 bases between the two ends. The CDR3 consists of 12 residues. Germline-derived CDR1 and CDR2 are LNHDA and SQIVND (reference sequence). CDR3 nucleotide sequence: TGTGCCAGTAGTATGGGAAATCAGCCCCAGCATTTT. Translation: CASSMGNQPQHF.

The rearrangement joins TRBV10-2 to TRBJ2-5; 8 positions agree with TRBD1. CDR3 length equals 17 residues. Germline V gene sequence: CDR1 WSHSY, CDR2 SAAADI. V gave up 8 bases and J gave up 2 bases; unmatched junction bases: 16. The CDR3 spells CASLGPQGAQIQETQYF. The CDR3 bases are TGCGCCAGCCTGGGACCTCAGGGGGCGCAAATACAAGAGACCCAGTACTTC.

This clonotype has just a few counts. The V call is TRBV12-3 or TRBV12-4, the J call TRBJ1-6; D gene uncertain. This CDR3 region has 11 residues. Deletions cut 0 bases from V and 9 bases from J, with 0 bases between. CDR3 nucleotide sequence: TGTGCCAGCAGTTTAGCTTCACCCCTCCACTTT. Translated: CASSLASPLHF.

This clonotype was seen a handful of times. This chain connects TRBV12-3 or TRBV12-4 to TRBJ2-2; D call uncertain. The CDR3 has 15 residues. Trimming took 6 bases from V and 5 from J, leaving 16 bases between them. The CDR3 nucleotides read TGTGCCAGCAGGCTAGGGATTGTTCGAACCGGGGAGCTGTTTTTT. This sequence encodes CASRLGIVRTGELFF.

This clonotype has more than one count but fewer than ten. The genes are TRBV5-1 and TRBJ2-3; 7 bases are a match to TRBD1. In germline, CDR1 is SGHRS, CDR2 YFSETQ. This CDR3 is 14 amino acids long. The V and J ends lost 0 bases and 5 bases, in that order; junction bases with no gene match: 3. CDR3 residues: CASSLETGRDTQYF. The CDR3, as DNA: TGCGCCAGCAGCTTGGAGACAGGGCGAGATACGCAGTATTTT.

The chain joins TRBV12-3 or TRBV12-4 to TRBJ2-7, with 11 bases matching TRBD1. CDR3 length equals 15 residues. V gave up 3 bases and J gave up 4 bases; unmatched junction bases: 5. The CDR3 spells CASSLSRDRGYEQYF. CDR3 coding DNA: TGTGCCAGCAGTTTGTCGCGGGACAGGGGGTACGAGCAGTACTTC.

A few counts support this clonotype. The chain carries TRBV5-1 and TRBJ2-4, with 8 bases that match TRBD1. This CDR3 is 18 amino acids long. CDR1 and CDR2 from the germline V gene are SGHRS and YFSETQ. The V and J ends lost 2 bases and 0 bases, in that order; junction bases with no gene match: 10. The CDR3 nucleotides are TGCGCCAGCAGCTTTCTTTTCGTACAGGGGGTAGCCAAAAACATTCAGTACTTC. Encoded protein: CASSFLFVQGVAKNIQYF.